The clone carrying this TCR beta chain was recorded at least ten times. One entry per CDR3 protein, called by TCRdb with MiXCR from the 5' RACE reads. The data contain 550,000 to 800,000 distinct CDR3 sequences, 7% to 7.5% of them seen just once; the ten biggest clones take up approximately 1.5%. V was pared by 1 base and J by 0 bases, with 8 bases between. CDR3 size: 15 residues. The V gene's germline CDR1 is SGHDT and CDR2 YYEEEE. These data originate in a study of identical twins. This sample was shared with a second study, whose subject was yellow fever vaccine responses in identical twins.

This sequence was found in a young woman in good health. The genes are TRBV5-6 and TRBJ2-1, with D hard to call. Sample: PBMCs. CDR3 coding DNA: TGTGCCAGCAGCTTGACGTCAAGCTCCTACAATGAGCAGTTCTTC. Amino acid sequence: CASSLTSSSYNEQFF.